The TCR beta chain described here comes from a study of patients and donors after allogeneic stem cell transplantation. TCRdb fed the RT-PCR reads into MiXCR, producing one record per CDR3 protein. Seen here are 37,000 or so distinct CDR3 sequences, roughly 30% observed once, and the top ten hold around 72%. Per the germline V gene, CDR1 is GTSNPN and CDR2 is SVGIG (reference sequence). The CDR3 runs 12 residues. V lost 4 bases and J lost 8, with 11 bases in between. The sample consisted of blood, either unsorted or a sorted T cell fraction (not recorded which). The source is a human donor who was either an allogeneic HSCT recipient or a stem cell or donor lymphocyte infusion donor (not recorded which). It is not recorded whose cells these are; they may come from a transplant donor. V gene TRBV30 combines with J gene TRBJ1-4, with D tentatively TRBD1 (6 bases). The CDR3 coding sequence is TGTGCCTGGACCAGGGGAGAAGAAAAACTGTTTTTT. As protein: CAWTRGEEKLFF.